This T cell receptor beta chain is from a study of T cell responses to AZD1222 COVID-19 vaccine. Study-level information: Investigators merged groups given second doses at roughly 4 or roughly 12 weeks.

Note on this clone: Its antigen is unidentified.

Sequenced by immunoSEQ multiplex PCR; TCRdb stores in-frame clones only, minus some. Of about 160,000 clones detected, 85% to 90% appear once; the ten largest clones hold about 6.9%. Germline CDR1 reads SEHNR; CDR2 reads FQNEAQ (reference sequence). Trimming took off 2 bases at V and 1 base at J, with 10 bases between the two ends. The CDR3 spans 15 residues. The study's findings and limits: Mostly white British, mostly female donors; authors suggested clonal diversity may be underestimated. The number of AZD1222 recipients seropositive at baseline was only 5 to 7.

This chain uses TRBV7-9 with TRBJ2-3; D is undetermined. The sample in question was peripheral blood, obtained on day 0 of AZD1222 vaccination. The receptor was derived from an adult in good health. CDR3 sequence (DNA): TGTGCCAGCAGCTTATGGCAGATCCGCACAGATACGCAGTATTTT. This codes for CASSLWQIRTDTQYF.